Here is one T cell receptor beta chain with its context. Its cognate antigen is unknown. The data were obtained in a study of blood T cells in healthy people across ages. Findings and limits, study-wide: Roughly linear age-related decline in beta diversity appeared, significant by age around 40.

A second PCR, run for about 7 to 11 cycles, used a sample-barcoded 5' primer plus a J-beta primer mix. No fewer than 3 million CDR3-containing paired-end reads came from each sample. TCRdb itself ran the 5' RACE reads through MiXCR, one entry per CDR3 protein. The table includes 700,000 or so distinct CDR3 sequences, 40% to 45% detected once. Per the germline V gene, CDR1 is SGHNT and CDR2 is YYREEE (reference sequence). The CDR3 spans 15 residues. V trimming: 3 bases; J trimming: 1 base; junction bases outside the gene matches: 5. This sequence was found in a man aged 80 or over in good health. This rearrangement joins TRBV5-4 to TRBJ2-7; TRBD1 aligns across 9 bases. The specimen was blood. CDR3 sequence reads: CASSSRDRVSYEQYF. The CDR3 DNA follows: TGTGCCAGCAGCTCCCGGGACAGGGTTTCCTACGAGCAGTACTTC.